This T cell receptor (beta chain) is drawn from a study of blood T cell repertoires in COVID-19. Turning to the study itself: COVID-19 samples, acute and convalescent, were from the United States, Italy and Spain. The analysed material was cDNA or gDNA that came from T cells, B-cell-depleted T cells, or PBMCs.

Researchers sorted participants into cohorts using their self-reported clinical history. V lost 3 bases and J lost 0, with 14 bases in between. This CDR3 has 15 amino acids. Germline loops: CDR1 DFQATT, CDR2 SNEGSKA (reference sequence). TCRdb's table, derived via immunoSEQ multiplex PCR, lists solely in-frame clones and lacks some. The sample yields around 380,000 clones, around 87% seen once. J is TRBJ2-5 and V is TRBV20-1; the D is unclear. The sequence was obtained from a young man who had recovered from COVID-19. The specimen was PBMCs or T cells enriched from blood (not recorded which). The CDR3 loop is CSASQIALYQETQYF. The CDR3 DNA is TGCAGTGCTAGTCAGATAGCTCTGTACCAAGAGACCCAGTACTTC.